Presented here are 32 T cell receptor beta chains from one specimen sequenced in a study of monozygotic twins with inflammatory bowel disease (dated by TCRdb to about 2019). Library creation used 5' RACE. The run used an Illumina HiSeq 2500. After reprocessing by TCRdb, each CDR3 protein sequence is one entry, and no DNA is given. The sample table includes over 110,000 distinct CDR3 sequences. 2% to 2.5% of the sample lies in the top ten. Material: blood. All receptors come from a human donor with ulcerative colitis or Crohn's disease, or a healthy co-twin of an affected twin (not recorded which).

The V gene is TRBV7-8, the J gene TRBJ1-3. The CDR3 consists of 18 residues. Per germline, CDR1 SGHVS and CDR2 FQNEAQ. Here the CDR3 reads CASSLIIDQQFSGNTIYF.

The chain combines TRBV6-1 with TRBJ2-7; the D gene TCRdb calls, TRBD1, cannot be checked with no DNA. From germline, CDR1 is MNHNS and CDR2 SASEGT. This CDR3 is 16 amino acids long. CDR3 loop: CASTLSTGLNSYEQYF.

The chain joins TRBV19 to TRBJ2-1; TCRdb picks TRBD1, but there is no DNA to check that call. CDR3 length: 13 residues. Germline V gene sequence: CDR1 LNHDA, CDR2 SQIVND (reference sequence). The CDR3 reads CASSITGAREQFF.

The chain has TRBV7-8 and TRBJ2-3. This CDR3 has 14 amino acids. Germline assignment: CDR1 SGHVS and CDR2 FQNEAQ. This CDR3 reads CASSLVRTTDTQYF.

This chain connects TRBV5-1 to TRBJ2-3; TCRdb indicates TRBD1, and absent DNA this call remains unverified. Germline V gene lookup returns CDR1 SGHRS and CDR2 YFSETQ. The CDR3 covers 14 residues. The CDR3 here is CASSPDSTSDTQYF.

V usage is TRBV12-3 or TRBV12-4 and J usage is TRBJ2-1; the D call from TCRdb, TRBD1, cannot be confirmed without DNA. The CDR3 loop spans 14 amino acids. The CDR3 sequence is CASTSGQGYNEQFF.

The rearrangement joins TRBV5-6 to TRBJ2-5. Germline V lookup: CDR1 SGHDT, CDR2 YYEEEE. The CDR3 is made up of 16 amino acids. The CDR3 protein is CASSFRIAGRGETQYF.

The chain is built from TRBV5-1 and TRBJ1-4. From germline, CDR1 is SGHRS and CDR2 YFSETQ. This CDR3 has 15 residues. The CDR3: CASSLGDPTNEKLFF.

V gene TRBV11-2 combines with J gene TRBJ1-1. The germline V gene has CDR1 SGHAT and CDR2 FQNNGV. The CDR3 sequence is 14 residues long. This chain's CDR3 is CASSLRPSWTEAFF.

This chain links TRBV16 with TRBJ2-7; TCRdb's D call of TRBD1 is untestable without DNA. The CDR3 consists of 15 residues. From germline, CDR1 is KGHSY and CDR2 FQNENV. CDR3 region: CASSDRVRAYDEQYF.

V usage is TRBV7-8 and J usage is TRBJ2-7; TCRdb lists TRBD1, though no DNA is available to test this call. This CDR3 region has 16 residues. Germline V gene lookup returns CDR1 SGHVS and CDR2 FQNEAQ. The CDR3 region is CASSPISSTGAYEQYF.

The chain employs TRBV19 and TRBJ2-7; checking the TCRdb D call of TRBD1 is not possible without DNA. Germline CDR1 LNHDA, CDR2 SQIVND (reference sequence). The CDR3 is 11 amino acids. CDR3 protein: CASSWGGEQYF.

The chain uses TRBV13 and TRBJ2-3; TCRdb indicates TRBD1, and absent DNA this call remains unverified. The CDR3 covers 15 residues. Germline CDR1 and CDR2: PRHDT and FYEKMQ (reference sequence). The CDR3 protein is CDSSSDRGTPDTQYF.

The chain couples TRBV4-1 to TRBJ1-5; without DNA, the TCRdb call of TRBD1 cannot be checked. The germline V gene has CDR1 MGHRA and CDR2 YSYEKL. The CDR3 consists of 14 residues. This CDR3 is CASRPGGAGQPQHF.

The CDR3 region is CASSLMLLDTQQFF. The chain couples TRBV5-1 to TRBJ2-1. Per germline, CDR1 SGHRS and CDR2 YFSETQ. The CDR3 has 14 amino acids.

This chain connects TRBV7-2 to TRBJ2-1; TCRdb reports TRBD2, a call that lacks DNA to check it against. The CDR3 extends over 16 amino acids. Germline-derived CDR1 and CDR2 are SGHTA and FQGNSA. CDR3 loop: CASSLGGTFSHNEQFF.

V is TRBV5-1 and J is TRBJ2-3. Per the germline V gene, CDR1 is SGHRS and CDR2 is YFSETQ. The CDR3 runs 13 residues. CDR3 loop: CASSVTTTDTQYF.

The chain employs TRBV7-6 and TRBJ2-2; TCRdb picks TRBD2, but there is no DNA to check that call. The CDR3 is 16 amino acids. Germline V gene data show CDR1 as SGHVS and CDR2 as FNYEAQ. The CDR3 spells CASSSLAGSNTGELFF.

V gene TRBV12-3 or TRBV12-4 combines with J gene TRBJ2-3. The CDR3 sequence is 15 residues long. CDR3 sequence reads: CASSLAQGSLNTQYF.

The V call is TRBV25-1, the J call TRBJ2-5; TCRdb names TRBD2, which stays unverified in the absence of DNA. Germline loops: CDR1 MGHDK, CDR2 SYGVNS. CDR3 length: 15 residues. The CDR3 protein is CASSQGQFAGETQYF.

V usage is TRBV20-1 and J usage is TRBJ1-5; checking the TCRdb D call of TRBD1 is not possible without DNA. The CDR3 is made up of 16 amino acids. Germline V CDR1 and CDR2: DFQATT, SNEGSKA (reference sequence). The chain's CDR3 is CSARDINRVSNQPQHF.

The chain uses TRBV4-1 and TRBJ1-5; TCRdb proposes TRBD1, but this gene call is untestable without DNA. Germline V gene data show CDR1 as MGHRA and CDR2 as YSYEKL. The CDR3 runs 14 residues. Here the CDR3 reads CASSQGSGGQPQHF.

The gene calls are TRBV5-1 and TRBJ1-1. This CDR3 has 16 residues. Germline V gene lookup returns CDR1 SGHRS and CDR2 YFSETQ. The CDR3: CASSLGQAVVGTEAFF.

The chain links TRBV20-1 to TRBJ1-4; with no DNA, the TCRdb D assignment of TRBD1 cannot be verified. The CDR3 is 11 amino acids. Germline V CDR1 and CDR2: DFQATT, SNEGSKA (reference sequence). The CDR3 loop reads CSVRQYEKLFF.

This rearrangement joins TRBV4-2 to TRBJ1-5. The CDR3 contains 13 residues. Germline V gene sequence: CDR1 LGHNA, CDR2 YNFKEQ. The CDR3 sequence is CASSQDLNQPQHF.

This chain's CDR3 is CASSCGSGYLAKNIQYF. The chain couples TRBV5-4 to TRBJ2-4. From germline, CDR1 is SGHNT and CDR2 YYREEE (reference sequence). The CDR3 runs 17 residues. Together with reference TRBV5-4 and TRBJ2-4, the CDR3 gives the full variable domain: ETGVTQSPTHLIKTRGQQVTLRCSSQSGHNTVSWYQQALGQGPQFIFQYYREEENGRGNFPPRFSGLQFPNYSSELNVNALELDDSALYLCASSCGSGYLAKNIQYFGAGTRLSVL.

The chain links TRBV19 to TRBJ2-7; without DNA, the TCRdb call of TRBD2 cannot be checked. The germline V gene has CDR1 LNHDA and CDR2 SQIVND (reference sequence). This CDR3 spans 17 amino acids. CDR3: CASSIVFGTDLSYEQYF. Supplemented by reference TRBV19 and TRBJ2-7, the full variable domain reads DGGITQSPKYLFRKEGQNVTLSCEQNLNHDAMYWYRQDPGQGLRLIYYSQIVNDFQKGDIAEGYSVSREKKESFPLTVTSAQKNPTAFYLCASSIVFGTDLSYEQYFGPGTRLTVT.

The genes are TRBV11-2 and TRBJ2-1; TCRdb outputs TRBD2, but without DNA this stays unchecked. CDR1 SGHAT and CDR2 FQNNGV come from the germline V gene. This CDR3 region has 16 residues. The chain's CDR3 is CASSPTGLLAANEQFF.

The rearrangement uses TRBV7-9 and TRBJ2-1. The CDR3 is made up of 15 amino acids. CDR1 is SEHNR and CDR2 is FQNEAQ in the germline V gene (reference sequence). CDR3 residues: CASSPYFSSYNEQFF.

CDR3 sequence: CSAPGTGGGGAHADTQYF. This chain uses TRBV20-1 with TRBJ2-3; TCRdb names TRBD2, which stays unverified in the absence of DNA. The CDR3 extends over 18 amino acids. Germline V CDR1 and CDR2: DFQATT, SNEGSKA (reference sequence).

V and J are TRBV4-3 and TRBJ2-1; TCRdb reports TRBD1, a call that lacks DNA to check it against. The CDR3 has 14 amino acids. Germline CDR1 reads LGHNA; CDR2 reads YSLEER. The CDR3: CASSQFLRGLEQFF.

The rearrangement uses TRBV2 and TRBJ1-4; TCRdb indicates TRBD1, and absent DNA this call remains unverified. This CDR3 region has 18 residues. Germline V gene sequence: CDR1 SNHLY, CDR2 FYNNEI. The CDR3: CASTQPGVLEFPAEKLFF.